The present T cell receptor beta chain was sequenced within a study of immune evolution from preneoplasia to lung adenocarcinoma. V was clipped by 4 bases and J by 9 bases, with 15 bases between them. This CDR3 is 13 amino acids long. Germline CDR1 and CDR2: SGHTA and FQGNSA. TCRdb keeps only in-frame clones here, not all; method: immunoSEQ multiplex PCR. This repertoire shows several thousand clones, approximately 79% found once; its top ten account for 3%. The study's findings and limits: Clonality was highest in normal lung, lower in later-stage lesions apparently. Top clone frequencies peaked in normal lung, apparently declining through invasive adenocarcinoma.

In the case of this clone: Its antigen remains unidentified.

Each case's diagnosis was confirmed by two pathologists on H&E. After pathologic assessment, macro-dissection selected premalignant or tumor cells for extraction. V usage is TRBV7-2 and J usage is TRBJ1-1; D perhaps matches TRBD1 (6 bases). The sequencing sample was made of FFPE minimally invasive lung adenocarcinoma tissue. The sequence was obtained from a person aged 60 to 80 with lung adenocarcinoma. This chain's CDR3 is CASSSGRGYKAFF. CDR3 nucleotide sequence: TGTGCCAGCAGCTCGGGGAGGGGGTATAAAGCTTTCTTT. The whole variable domain, filled in from reference TRBV7-2 and TRBJ1-1, reads GAGVSQSPSNKVTEKGKDVELRCDPISGHTALYWYRQSLGQGLEFLIYFQGNSAPDKSGLPSDRFSAERTGGSVSTLTIQRTQQEDSAVYLCASSSGRGYKAFFGQGTRLTVV.